A single sample is the source of the 25 T cell receptor beta chains below, sequenced in a study of cytomegalovirus exposure and HLA in healthy donors. Primers for the PCR totalled 60 Vbeta and 13 Jbeta. Data came from immunoSEQ multiplex PCR; TCRdb stores just in-frame clones and leaves some out. This table has about 190,000 clones, 9.5% to 15% appearing once. Sequenced material: PBMCs. The receptors were sampled from a man in his fifties in good health and CMV-seropositive.

This sequence joins TRBV18 and TRBJ1-4; D is perhaps TRBD1 (6 bases). The CDR3 is 15 residues long. Looked up from germline, CDR1 is KGHSH and CDR2 is LQKENI. V was clipped by 1 base and J by 4 bases, with 10 bases between them. In DNA, the CDR3 is TGTGCCAGCTCACCACAGACAGGCCTTAATGAAAAACTGTTTTTT. Amino acid sequence: CASSPQTGLNEKLFF.

The chain has TRBV11-3 and TRBJ2-5; perhaps TRBD1 as D (6 bases). The CDR3 consists of 13 residues. CDR1 and CDR2 from the germline V gene are SGHNT and YENEEA. The germline V and J ends were trimmed by 5 bases and 3 bases, with 10 bases remaining between them. The CDR3 loop reads CASSPGQKETQYF. As DNA, the CDR3 is TGTGCCAGCAGCCCAGGACAGAAAGAGACCCAGTACTTC.

The DNA of the CDR3 is TGCAGCGTCGATACCGGGACACCAAGTGGGCAGTACTTC. Residues: CSVDTGTPSGQYF. The J gene is TRBJ2-7, the V gene TRBV29-1; D perhaps matches TRBD1 (6 bases). The CDR3 is 13 amino acids. In germline, CDR1 is SQVTM, CDR2 ANQGSEA. The ends were cut back, 6 bases at V and 9 bases at J, with 21 bases in the middle.

This clone has more than one count but fewer than ten. This rearrangement joins TRBV4-3 to TRBJ2-3, with 9 nucleotides matching TRBD2. Germline-derived CDR1 and CDR2 are LGHNA and YSLEER. This CDR3 has 16 amino acids. V lost 0 bases, J lost 4 bases, and 5 bases stayed unmatched. The CDR3 reads CASSQDPGLAADTQYF. The CDR3 region has the DNA TGCGCCAGCAGCCAAGATCCGGGACTAGCCGCAGATACGCAGTATTTT.

The gene calls are TRBV5-8 and TRBJ1-5; 7 bases map to TRBD1. Germline CDR1 reads SGHTS; CDR2 reads YDEGEE. The junction had 5 bases not matched to a gene; V was cut back by 4 bases and J by 1 base. CDR3 length equals 15 residues. The CDR3 sequence: CASSLMDRSNQPQHF. Here the CDR3 DNA reads TGTGCCAGCAGCCTAATGGACAGGAGCAATCAGCCCCAGCATTTT.

DNA for the CDR3: TGTGCCAGCCGGAGGCTGGAGAGCCAAGAGACCCAGTACTTC. Its translation is CASRRLESQETQYF. The chain uses TRBV6-5 and TRBJ2-5; possible D gene TRBD2, 5 bases. The CDR3 contains 14 residues. From germline, CDR1 is MNHEY and CDR2 SVGAGI. The ends were cut back, 8 bases at V and 1 base at J, with 14 bases in the middle.

The V gene is TRBV7-2, the J gene TRBJ2-7; TRBD1 might be the D (5 bases). Germline V gene data show CDR1 as SGHTA and CDR2 as FQGNSA. Trimming stripped 4 bases from V and 6 bases from J, with 16 bases between. The CDR3 has 14 residues. The CDR3 coding sequence is TGTGCCAGCAGCTGGGCAGGAGTTGGGGCCGAGCAGTACTTC. Residues: CASSWAGVGAEQYF.

This chain connects TRBV11-2 to TRBJ2-5; TRBD2 matches 8 bases. Trimming removed 4 bases from V and 4 bases from J; junction bases left unmatched: 11. This CDR3 spans 16 amino acids. CDR1 SGHAT and CDR2 FQNNGV come from the germline V gene. CDR3 in amino acids: CASSSPRAGGRETQYF. The CDR3 nucleotides are TGTGCCAGCAGCTCGCCCCGGGCGGGGGGTCGAGAGACCCAGTACTTC.

This clone was seen at least ten times. This sequence joins TRBV6-6 and TRBJ1-2, with 10 bases identical to TRBD1. V shed 2 bases, J shed 7 bases, and the junction held 4 bases outside the gene matches. CDR1 is MNHNY, CDR2 SVGAGI, per germline (reference sequence). The CDR3 length is 14 residues. The CDR3 region is CASSYDRGPSGYTF. Here the CDR3 DNA reads TGTGCCAGCAGTTACGACAGGGGGCCGAGTGGCTACACCTTC.

The chain joins TRBV29-1 to TRBJ2-1; 8 bases map to TRBD1. CDR1 is SQVTM and CDR2 is ANQGSEA in the germline V gene. The CDR3 is made up of 12 amino acids. Germline trimming cut 7 bases from V and 7 bases from J; bases unmatched to any gene: 6. The CDR3 loop reads CSARTGGNEQFF. CDR3 in DNA: TGCAGCGCCCGTACAGGGGGGAATGAGCAGTTCTTC.

The table lists this clone with a few counts. The chain carries TRBV28 and TRBJ1-3, with a weak D call TRBD1 (6 bases). Germline assignment: CDR1 MDHEN and CDR2 SYDVKM. V was pared by 3 bases and J by 4 bases, with 13 bases between. This CDR3 spans 15 amino acids. CDR3 amino acids: CASSLTGVLGNTIYF. The CDR3, as DNA: TGTGCCAGCAGTTTGACAGGCGTGTTGGGAAACACCATATATTTT.

This clone was counted between two and nine times. The V call is TRBV7-2, the J call TRBJ2-3, with TRBD1 as a possible D gene (6 bases). The CDR3 sequence is 15 residues long. The V end was cut by 3 bases, the J end by 5 bases, with 15 bases between. Looked up from germline, CDR1 is SGHTA and CDR2 is FQGNSA. The CDR3 DNA follows: TGTGCCAGCAGCTTCCTGGGGGCGCAACAAGATACGCAGTATTTT. Residues: CASSFLGAQQDTQYF.

Only a few counts were recorded for this clone. The V gene is TRBV4-3, the J gene TRBJ1-1; D not certain. There are 14 residues in the CDR3. The germline gives CDR1 LGHNA, CDR2 YSLEER. Trimming removed 4 bases at V and 1 base at J, with 10 bases between. Here the CDR3 reads CASSLLAGNTEAFF. CDR3 DNA sequence: TGCGCCAGCAGCCTCCTGGCAGGGAACACTGAAGCTTTCTTT.

Only a few counts were recorded for this clone. The chain links TRBV28 to TRBJ2-5; 10 nucleotides align to TRBD1. The germline V gene encodes CDR1 MDHEN and CDR2 SYDVKM. With V trimmed by 5 bases and J by 1 base, 4 bases remained unmatched. CDR3 size: 15 residues. The CDR3 coding sequence is TGTGCCAGCAGTGCGACAGGGGGCCCCCAAGAGACCCAGTACTTC. It specifies CASSATGGPQETQYF.

This clone showed up just a few times. The CDR3 DNA follows: TGTGCCAGCAGCGAGCGAGGGACTGAAGCTTTCTTT. Its protein is CASSERGTEAFF. V and J are TRBV11-3 and TRBJ1-1; D remains ambiguous. The CDR3 sequence is 12 residues long. CDR1 is SGHNT, CDR2 YENEEA, per germline. Trimming removed 5 bases from V and 5 bases from J, with 9 bases in between.

The genes are TRBV4-2 and TRBJ1-6, with D hard to call. From germline, CDR1 is LGHNA and CDR2 YNFKEQ. This CDR3 has 12 amino acids. Trimming left V 1 base short and J 10 bases short, with 5 bases between. The CDR3 DNA reads TGTGCCAGCAGCCAAGTGCGATCACCCCTCCACTTT. Its translation: CASSQVRSPLHF.

CDR3: CASSLGDGNLKLFF. The CDR3 DNA follows: TGCGCCAGCAGCTTGGGCGACGGGAATCTAAAACTGTTTTTT. This chain connects TRBV5-1 to TRBJ1-4; D not certain. This CDR3 has 14 residues. Trimming shortened V by 0 bases and J by 10 bases, and 13 bases separated the two germline ends. The germline gives CDR1 SGHRS, CDR2 YFSETQ.

A few counts support this clone. The chain couples TRBV6-5 to TRBJ1-2, with unresolved D. Germline-derived CDR1 and CDR2 are MNHEY and SVGAGI. The CDR3 totals 12 residues. The V gene lost 6 bases and the J gene lost 4 bases, with 9 bases spanning the gap. CDR3 sequence (DNA): TGTGCCAGCAGGGAGAGGGCCTATGGCTACACCTTC. This encodes CASRERAYGYTF.

The rearrangement links TRBV2 to TRBJ2-4; 10 bases line up with TRBD1. Germline V gene sequence: CDR1 SNHLY, CDR2 FYNNEI. V trimming: 5 bases; J trimming: 5 bases; junction bases outside the gene matches: 6. The CDR3 runs 15 residues. CDR3 nucleotides: TGTGCCAGCAGTTGGACAGGGGGTTCGGAAAACATTCAGTACTTC. Protein sequence: CASSWTGGSENIQYF.

This clone has more than one count but fewer than ten. The V gene is TRBV4-2, the J gene TRBJ1-2, with 7 bases aligning to TRBD1. This CDR3 contains 14 residues. V lost 0 bases to trimming and J lost 7 bases; unmatched junction nucleotides: 5. Germline V lookup: CDR1 LGHNA, CDR2 YNFKEQ. CDR3 DNA sequence: TGTGCCAGCAGCCAAGAAACAGGGGCAGGTGGCTACACCTTC. Its translation: CASSQETGAGGYTF.

The chain joins TRBV5-4 to TRBJ2-2, with TRBD1 identical over 9 bases. Germline V gene data show CDR1 as SGHNT and CDR2 as YYREEE (reference sequence). The CDR3 runs to 15 residues. V trimming: 4 bases; J trimming: 4 bases; junction bases outside the gene matches: 5. CDR3 region: CASSKTGGGTGELFF. CDR3 DNA sequence: TGTGCCAGCAGCAAGACAGGGGGAGGCACCGGGGAGCTGTTTTTT.

This clone was seen a handful of times. The chain joins TRBV4-3 to TRBJ2-1; tentatively, D is TRBD2 (6 bases). The CDR3 extends over 14 amino acids. V was pared by 0 bases and J by 6 bases, with 9 bases between. Germline lookup yields CDR1 LGHNA and CDR2 YSLEER. DNA for the CDR3: TGCGCCAGCAGCCAAGACGGGGGTTTCAATGAGCAGTTCTTC. Its translation: CASSQDGGFNEQFF.

The chain couples TRBV7-6 to TRBJ1-3, with D tentatively TRBD1 (5 bases). The CDR3 contains 15 residues. Germline CDR1 and CDR2: SGHVS and FNYEAQ. With 1 base removed from V and 4 bases from J, the gap between germline ends came to 11 bases. The CDR3 loop reads CASSLGSGAGNTIYF. CDR3 coding DNA: TGTGCCAGCAGCTTAGGTAGCGGGGCCGGAAACACCATATATTTT.

The chain recombines TRBV5-1 with TRBJ2-7; TRBD2 might be the D (5 bases). The length of the CDR3 is 14 residues. CDR1 is SGHRS, CDR2 YFSETQ, per germline. The V gene lost 4 bases and the J gene lost 5 bases, with 16 bases spanning the gap. CDR3 coding DNA: TGCGCCAGCAGCAAGGACGGCCTCGGGGACGAGCAGTACTTC. This translates into CASSKDGLGDEQYF. Looking up the rest from reference TRBV5-1 and TRBJ2-7 gives the full variable domain: KAGVTQTPRYLIKTRGQQVTLSCSPISGHRSVSWYQQTPGQGLQFLFEYFSETQRNKGNFPGRFSGRQFSNSRSEMNVSTLELGDSALYLCASSKDGLGDEQYFGPGTRLTVT.

The V call is TRBV2, the J call TRBJ2-2, with 7 bases identical to TRBD1. Germline CDR1 reads SNHLY; CDR2 reads FYNNEI. The junction had 6 bases not matched to a gene; V was cut back by 8 bases and J by 0 bases. The CDR3 spans 15 residues. As DNA, the CDR3 is TGTGCCAGCGGACAAGGGACAGCGAACACCGGGGAGCTGTTTTTT. Translated, it gives CASGQGTANTGELFF. Together with reference TRBV2 and TRBJ2-2, the CDR3 gives the full variable domain: EPEVTQTPSHQVTQMGQEVILRCVPISNHLYFYWYRQILGQKVEFLVSFYNNEISEKSEIFDDQFSVERPDGSNFTLKIRSTKLEDSAMYFCASGQGTANTGELFFGEGSRLTVL.